One sample yielded the 24 T cell receptor beta chains listed below, sequenced in a study of T cells in Graves' hyperthyroidism and ophthalmopathy (dated by TCRdb to the late 2010s). Preparation of the library involved multiplex PCR. TCRdb names Illumina HiSeq 2000 as the instrument used. Amplification of TCR beta CDR3 regions was carried out from RNA transcripts. The TCR CDR3 was subjected to a first round of RT-PCR using the HTBI primer set and the Qiagen OneStep RT-PCR kit. In TCRdb, the public reads were trimmed at Q25 with fastp and aligned with MiXCR, with productive beta chains retained. Rows merge per CDR3 protein into single entries with the most common DNA and genes. Present in this sample are more than 300,000 distinct CDR3 sequences, around 20% of which were seen just once. Together, the top ten hold 40% of the sample. The sample was blood. Source of these receptors: a man aged 18 to 30 with Graves' ophthalmopathy.

This clonotype was found many times. The V and J genes are TRBV13 and TRBJ2-5; D gene unclear. The CDR3 consists of 15 residues. The V gene lost 0 bases and the J gene lost 2 bases, with 10 bases spanning the gap. Germline values: CDR1 PRHDT, CDR2 FYEKMQ (reference sequence). The CDR3 coding sequence is TGTGCCAGCAGCTTAGGCCTTGCAGCTCAAGAGACCCAGTACTTC. Protein product: CASSLGLAAQETQYF.

This clonotype appeared many times. The J gene is TRBJ1-5, the V gene TRBV7-3; D remains unclear. Germline V CDR1 and CDR2: SGHTA, FQGTGA. V dropped 3 bases and J dropped 3 bases, with 12 bases sitting between them. The CDR3 is 15 amino acids. CDR3 coding DNA: TGTGCCAGCAGCTTCCCGGACTATTCCAATCAGCCCCAGCATTTT. It translates to CASSFPDYSNQPQHF. Complete variable domain (other parts from reference TRBV7-3 and TRBJ1-5): GAGVSQTPSNKVTEKGKYVELRCDPISGHTALYWYRQSLGQGPEFLIYFQGTGAADDSGLPNDRFFAVRPEGSVSTLKIQRTERGDSAVYLCASSFPDYSNQPQHFGDGTRLSIL.

The CDR3 here is CASSDPGGGYNEQFF. The CDR3, as DNA: TGTGCCAGCAGCGACCCGGGGGGGGGATACAATGAGCAGTTCTTC. The chain links TRBV7-9 to TRBJ2-1, with TRBD2 identical over 8 bases. This CDR3 spans 15 amino acids. V lost 5 bases, J lost 4 bases, and 7 bases stayed unmatched. CDR1 is SEHNR and CDR2 is FQNEAQ in the germline V gene (reference sequence).

This clonotype has a count of ten or more. This chain uses TRBV18 with TRBJ2-3; D call uncertain. Germline CDR1 KGHSH, CDR2 LQKENI. CDR3 length equals 15 residues. Trimming left V 1 base short and J 2 bases short, with 10 bases between. DNA of the CDR3: TGTGCCAGCTCACCACAGGCCGGACCCACAGATACGCAGTATTTT. Protein sequence: CASSPQAGPTDTQYF.

The sample holds a few counts of this clonotype. The chain combines TRBV7-6 with TRBJ2-7, with D perhaps matching TRBD1 (6 bases). This CDR3 is 16 amino acids long. Germline V gives CDR1 SGHVS, CDR2 FNYEAQ. V gave up 4 bases and J gave up 4 bases, with 20 bases separating them. The CDR3 loop is CASSYKGHPAEYEQYF. The CDR3 bases are TGTGCCAGCAGCTATAAGGGACACCCCGCGGAGTACGAGCAGTACTTC.

V and J are TRBV7-9 and TRBJ2-1, with 8 bases fitting TRBD1. The length of the CDR3 is 15 residues. With V trimmed by 4 bases and J by 7 bases, 9 bases remained unmatched. CDR1 and CDR2 (germline): SEHNR, FQNEAQ (reference sequence). In DNA, the CDR3 is TGTGCCAGCAGCTCAACTGAGGACAGGGTTAATGAGCAGTTCTTC. Its protein is CASSSTEDRVNEQFF.

This clonotype was observed at least ten times. The CDR3 DNA reads TGCGCCAGCAGTCACGTTCTGGGACCGGGAGGTTCAGATACGCAGTATTTT. Translated: CASSHVLGPGGSDTQYF. This chain uses TRBV10-2 with TRBJ2-3; 7 nucleotides line up with TRBD2. The CDR3 spans 17 residues. In germline, CDR1 is WSHSY, CDR2 SAAADI. The J segment lost 4 bases and the V segment lost 5 bases, leaving 15 bases of the junction unmatched.

As to this clonotype: This may stem from a read error, because a much larger clone lies one nucleotide away. The J gene is TRBJ1-1, the V gene TRBV5-4, with 12 bases aligning to TRBD1. J lost 0 bases, V lost 7 bases, and 10 bases had no gene match. Per the germline V gene, CDR1 is SGHNT and CDR2 is YYREEE (reference sequence). CDR3 size: 17 residues. This chain's CDR3 is CASGTPGQGALNTEAFF. The DNA of the CDR3 is TGTGCCAGCGGCACCCCGGGACAGGGGGCCCTGAACACTGAAGCTTTCTTT.

The chain couples TRBV4-1 to TRBJ2-3; maybe TRBD2 (5 bases). The CDR3 loop spans 16 amino acids. Trimming cost V 0 bases and J 3 bases, with 13 bases left between them. CDR1 is MGHRA, CDR2 YSYEKL, per germline. The CDR3 DNA reads TGCGCCAGCAGCCAAGAGGTAGCGAGGTGGACAGATACGCAGTATTTT. Encoded protein: CASSQEVARWTDTQYF.

As to this clonotype: One base away lies a much larger clone, so this may be a sequencing read error. The chain uses TRBV2 and TRBJ2-1; no clear D. CDR1 is SNHLY and CDR2 is FYNNEI in the germline V gene. Trimming shortened V by 10 bases and J by 6 bases, and 10 bases separated the two germline ends. This CDR3 has 11 residues. The CDR3 nucleotides read TGTGCCACCCGGTTAGGCAATGAGCAGTTCTTC. It translates to CATRLGNEQFF.

The gene calls are TRBV4-2 and TRBJ2-7, with 12 bases that match TRBD2. V was pared by 3 bases and J by 3 bases, with 3 bases of the junction left unmatched. The CDR3 is made up of 15 amino acids. CDR1 LGHNA and CDR2 YNFKEQ come from the germline V gene. The CDR3 spells CASSQPSGGVYEQYF. The CDR3 coding sequence is TGTGCCAGCAGCCAGCCTAGCGGGGGGGTCTACGAGCAGTACTTC.

This clonotype has just a few counts. This rearrangement joins TRBV7-6 to TRBJ1-1, with D maybe TRBD1 (5 bases). Trimming took off 5 bases at V and 4 bases at J, with 17 bases between the two ends. The germline V gene has CDR1 SGHVS and CDR2 FNYEAQ. There are 15 residues in the CDR3. The CDR3 DNA is TGTGCCAGCAGCCCTAGCGGGGGTATCGGCACTGAAGCTTTCTTT. It encodes CASSPSGGIGTEAFF. The full variable domain, completed using reference TRBV7-6 and TRBJ1-1, is GAGVSQSPRYKVTKRGQDVALRCDPISGHVSLYWYRQALGQGPEFLTYFNYEAQQDKSGLPNDRFSAERPEGSISTLTIQRTEQRDSAMYRCASSPSGGIGTEAFFGQGTRLTVV.

The sample holds a few counts of this clonotype. The V call is TRBV5-1, the J call TRBJ1-4; D gene unclear. The CDR3 extends over 13 amino acids. CDR1 SGHRS and CDR2 YFSETQ come from the germline V gene. V lost 4 bases and J lost 11, with 15 bases in between. The CDR3 DNA sequence: TGCGCCAGCAGCCCGGCCGAGAGGCGGAAACTGTTTTTT. This encodes CASSPAERRKLFF. The complete variable domain, with remaining parts taken from reference TRBV5-1 and TRBJ1-4, reads KAGVTQTPRYLIKTRGQQVTLSCSPISGHRSVSWYQQTPGQGLQFLFEYFSETQRNKGNFPGRFSGRQFSNSRSEMNVSTLELGDSALYLCASSPAERRKLFFGSGTQLSVL.

This clonotype was counted a few times. The chain combines TRBV6-1 with TRBJ2-3; TRBD2 agrees at 12 bases. Germline V gene data show CDR1 as MNHNS and CDR2 as SASEGT. Trimming removed 6 bases from V and 0 bases from J; junction bases left unmatched: 4. This CDR3 is built from 16 residues. The CDR3 reads CASRDLAGGSTDTQYF. In DNA form, the CDR3 reads TGTGCCAGCAGGGATCTAGCGGGGGGGAGCACAGATACGCAGTATTTT.

J is TRBJ2-1 and V is TRBV7-2; 8 bases match TRBD2. The CDR3 sequence is 16 residues long. The germline gives CDR1 SGHTA, CDR2 FQGNSA. The J segment lost 3 bases and the V segment lost 6 bases, leaving 10 bases of the junction unmatched. In DNA, the CDR3 is TGTGCCAGCAGTCCACCCCCCAGCGGGGGCTACAATGAGCAGTTCTTC. This encodes CASSPPPSGGYNEQFF.

In this sample, this clonotype turned up many times. This chain connects TRBV2 to TRBJ1-5; tentatively, D is TRBD1 (6 bases). V was pared by 1 base and J by 2 bases, with 6 bases between. CDR1 is SNHLY and CDR2 is FYNNEI in the germline V gene. The CDR3 contains 14 residues. The CDR3 DNA follows: TGTGCCAGCAGTGAAGGACAGGGCAATCAGCCCCAGCATTTT. This encodes CASSEGQGNQPQHF.

This clonotype was counted a few times. The chain joins TRBV7-2 to TRBJ2-1, with 8 bases matching TRBD2. The CDR3 has 14 amino acids. V shed 4 bases, J shed 13 bases, and the junction held 12 bases outside the gene matches. Germline lookup yields CDR1 SGHTA and CDR2 FQGNSA. The DNA of the CDR3 is TGTGCCAGCAGCTCACTCGGGGGGGCGGGGGCTCAGTTCTTC. Encoded protein: CASSSLGGAGAQFF.

This clonotype showed up just a few times. This may stem from a read error, because a much larger clone lies one nucleotide away. CDR3 DNA sequence: TGTGCCGGCAGCGAGCGGGGGGTAGTCGAGACCCAGTACTTC. Amino acid sequence: CAGSERGVVETQYF. The chain carries TRBV13 and TRBJ2-5; TRBD2 matches at 9 bases. The CDR3 has 14 amino acids. Germline V gene sequence: CDR1 PRHDT, CDR2 FYEKMQ (reference sequence).

In its sample, this clonotype was seen many times. The chain has TRBV18 and TRBJ2-7; possibly TRBD1 for D (6 bases). V lost 4 bases, J lost 1 base, and 14 bases lay in between. This CDR3 has 15 amino acids. Germline loops: CDR1 KGHSH, CDR2 LQKENI. CDR3 DNA sequence: TGTGCCAGCTCACGGGAGACAGGAGAATCCTACGAGCAGTACTTC. Translated: CASSRETGESYEQYF.

Only a few counts were recorded for this clonotype. The chain joins TRBV28 to TRBJ2-3, with 12 nucleotides matching TRBD2. Germline CDR1 reads MDHEN; CDR2 reads SYDVKM. This CDR3 region has 17 residues. The J segment lost 1 base and the V segment lost 2 bases, leaving 4 bases of the junction unmatched. CDR3 nucleotides: TGTGCCAGCAGTTTACGGACTAGCGGGGAACGCACAGATACGCAGTATTTT. As protein: CASSLRTSGERTDTQYF.

In this sample, this clonotype turned up a few times. This sequence joins TRBV9 and TRBJ1-1; the D is unclear. Trimming cost V 4 bases and J 0 bases, with 7 bases left between them. Germline CDR1 and CDR2: SGDLS and YYNGEE. CDR3 length: 13 amino acids. Written as DNA, the CDR3 is TGTGCCAGCAGCCAGAGAATGAACACTGAAGCTTTCTTT. Translated, it gives CASSQRMNTEAFF.

V and J are TRBV7-2 and TRBJ2-3; TRBD1 is a possible D gene (5 bases). V lost 1 base, J lost 5 bases, and 19 bases lay in between. The CDR3 has 17 amino acids. Germline V gene sequence: CDR1 SGHTA, CDR2 FQGNSA. CDR3 sequence: CASSLGRTVGPVDTQYF. CDR3 coding DNA: TGTGCCAGCAGCTTAGGTCGGACGGTGGGGCCGGTAGATACGCAGTATTTT.

This clonotype occurred many times. The gene calls are TRBV12-3 or TRBV12-4 and TRBJ1-1, with a possible D match to TRBD1 (6 bases). CDR3 length equals 13 residues. V lost 6 bases and J 2 bases, leaving 10 bases between the germline ends. The CDR3: CASRLDSNTEAFF. In DNA, the CDR3 is TGTGCCAGCAGATTGGACAGCAACACTGAAGCTTTCTTT.

This chain connects TRBV20-1 to TRBJ1-5; D not certain. Germline CDR1 reads DFQATT; CDR2 reads SNEGSKA (reference sequence). This CDR3 is built from 12 residues. The V gene lost 1 base and the J gene lost 3 bases, with 4 bases spanning the gap. The CDR3 sequence: CSARVANQPQHF. As DNA, the CDR3 is TGCAGTGCTAGAGTGGCCAATCAGCCCCAGCATTTT.